Listed below are T cell receptor beta chains from one sample, sequenced in a study of early T cells in non-severe SARS-CoV-2 infection. TCRdb reprocessed the 5' RACE reads with MiXCR, giving one entry per CDR3 protein. Of tens of thousands of distinct CDR3 sequences in the sample, about 10% were seen once. The sequenced sample was whole blood. The receptors shown here come from an adult who was a healthcare worker with PCR-confirmed SARS-CoV-2 infection or an uninfected control (not recorded which). CDR3s leave out the opening cysteine and the closing phenylalanine or tryptophan. The D gene is left open where the match is weak. Only part of the rows carry a size: once, few, many, or a class if the clone is expanded.

V | D | length | size | CDR3
TRBV6-6 | NA | 15 | many | ASSYSIGTSSKNIQY
TRBV7-9 | NA | 12 | many | ASSLVDSTDTQY
TRBV7-8 | TRBD2 | 12 | many | ASSRSGRDYEQY
TRBV5-4 | TRBD1 | 14 | many | ASSLRTGPLQETQY
TRBV2 | NA | 13 | NA | ASSEGGSQNSPLH
TRBV4-1 | NA | 11 | NA | ASSQSGANVLT
TRBV5-6 | NA | 11 | NA | ASSLEPDQPQH
TRBV3-1 | TRBD1 | 12 | many | ASSQFTGERGYT
TRBV7-9 | NA | 12 | NA | ASRLDGSNTEAF
TRBV7-2 | NA | 12 | NA | ASSLAQGSFGYT
TRBV19 | NA | 13 | many | ASSIPGQRNQPQH
TRBV14 | TRBD2 | 12 | NA | ASSRTSGAYEQY
TRBV5-4 | TRBD2 | 11 | few | ASSRGGSHEQY
TRBV6-6 | NA | 10 | NA | ASRDPDEEQY
TRBV11-1 | NA | 12 | many | ASSLDSAGIGYT
TRBV5-1 | NA | 11 | NA | ASSLGQTEGYT
TRBV7-2 | TRBD2 | 16 | few | ASSFYPVLGTSAQTQY
TRBV6-2/TRBV6-3 | NA | 10 | NA | ASRGTNYEQY
TRBV7-2 | NA | 14 | many | ASSLGGSRSYNEQF
TRBV20-1 | NA | 12 | NA | SARDPRGADTQY
TRBV10-3 | TRBD2 | 12 | many | AIRKREASYEQY
TRBV29-1 | NA | 11 | NA | SGGRRVNTEAF
TRBV2 | TRBD2 | 14 | NA | ASRKTGLAGVETQY
TRBV11-2 | NA | 11 | many | ASSLARGFEQF
TRBV20-1 | NA | 13 | many | SARRRDLYTGELF
TRBV19 | TRBD2 | 11 | many | ASTPAGVETQY